This is a list of T cell receptor beta chains from one sample in a study of cytomegalovirus exposure and HLA in healthy donors. Using immunoSEQ multiplex PCR, the repertoire was profiled, and TCRdb retains in-frame clones only, with some absent. Here the sample table reports about 130,000 clones. The sequencing sample was made of PBMCs. These receptors were taken from a man between 35 and 55 years old in good health and CMV-seronegative. The CDR3 runs from the conserved cysteine through the conserved F or W. The D gene is left open where the match is weak.

D | J | V | DNA | CDR3
- | TRBJ2-3 | TRBV5-1 | TGCGCCAGCAGCTTATTGGGGCTAGCGCCAACATCGACGCAGTATTTT | CASSLLGLAPTSTQYF
TRBD2 | TRBJ2-1 | TRBV7-6 | TGTGCCAGCAGCTATAAACCGGGACTAGCGGGAGAGTATGAGCAGTTCTTC | CASSYKPGLAGEYEQFF
- | TRBJ2-5 | TRBV5-1 | TGCGCCAGCAGCTTGGGCGCGTTGGAGACCCAGTACTTC | CASSLGALETQYF
TRBD1 | TRBJ1-2 | TRBV9 | TGTGCCAGCAGCGGGGACAGGGGCTATGGCTACACCTTC | CASSGDRGYGYTF
TRBD2 | TRBJ2-1 | TRBV27 | TGTGCCAGCAGCGTCGGGACTAGCGAGTTGAATGAGCAGTTCTTC | CASSVGTSELNEQFF
TRBD2 | TRBJ2-1 | TRBV4-1 | TGCGCCAGCAGCCTACTAGCGGACTCCTACAATGAGCAGTTCTTC | CASSLLADSYNEQFF
TRBD1 | TRBJ1-4 | TRBV27 | TGTGCCAGCAGTAGAACAGGGGGTTTAAATGAAAAACTGTTTTTT | CASSRTGGLNEKLFF
- | TRBJ2-1 | TRBV6-6 | TGTGCCAGCCAACTGTCCTCCTACAATGAGCAGTTCTTC | CASQLSSYNEQFF
- | TRBJ2-7 | TRBV11-2 | TGTGCCAGCAGCCGCCGGGGTGGGGGCGCCGACGAGCAGTACTTC | CASSRRGGGADEQYF
TRBD2 | TRBJ2-2 | TRBV25-1 | TGTGCCAGCAGTGAATGGGAGCGGGGGAACACCGGGGAGCTGTTTTTT | CASSEWERGNTGELFF
TRBD1 | TRBJ1-1 | TRBV2 | TGTGCCAGCAGTGAACCGGACAGGGGGCGGGGGACTGAAGCTTTCTTT | CASSEPDRGRGTEAFF
- | TRBJ2-2 | TRBV7-3 | TGTGCCAGCAGCTTAATGCGGCACACCGGGGAGCTGTTTTTT | CASSLMRHTGELFF
- | TRBJ1-3 | TRBV6-5 | TGTGCCAGCAGGCCAGGACTTACCTCTGGAAACACCATATATTTT | CASRPGLTSGNTIYF
- | TRBJ1-1 | TRBV29-1 | TGCAGCGGAATTACAATGAACACTGAAGCTTTCTTT | CSGITMNTEAFF
TRBD2 | TRBJ2-3 | TRBV5-4 | TGTGCCAGCAGCAGAGCTAGCGGAGGTAGCACAGATACGCAGTATTTT | CASSRASGGSTDTQYF
- | TRBJ1-5 | TRBV5-6 | TGTGCCAGCAGCTTAGATAGCATCCCGGGGCAGCCCCAGCATTTT | CASSLDSIPGQPQHF
- | TRBJ2-2 | TRBV28 | TGTGCCAGCAGTCAAGATCGCATAGGGGGGGCCGCGAACACCGGGGAGCTGTTTTTT | CASSQDRIGGAANTGELFF
- | TRBJ2-7 | TRBV30 | TGTGCCTGGAGTGCTAGGGGGGAGCAGTACTTC | CAWSARGEQYF
TRBD1 | TRBJ2-7 | TRBV5-1 | TGCGCCAGCAGCTTGGGGACAGGGGGCTTCGAGCAGTACTTC | CASSLGTGGFEQYF
TRBD1 | TRBJ2-3 | TRBV28 | TGTGCCAGCAGTTCGCCGGGACAGGGAAACACAGATACGCAGTATTTT | CASSSPGQGNTDTQYF
- | TRBJ2-4 | TRBV10-2 | TGCGCCAGCAGCGTACAAACCAGGCGGTACTTC | CASSVQTRRYF
- | TRBJ2-2 | TRBV5-6 | TGTGCCAGCAGCCTCGGACAGATAAACACCGGGGAGCTGTTTTTT | CASSLGQINTGELFF
TRBD2 | TRBJ2-3 | TRBV10-1 | TGCGCCGGGACTAGCGACCCTCGGGGCCCAGATACGCAGTATTTT | CAGTSDPRGPDTQYF
- | TRBJ2-1 | TRBV15 | TGTGCCACCAGCAGAGGGTATGCGGGAAACCCCTACAATGAGCAGTTCTTC | CATSRGYAGNPYNEQFF
TRBD1 | TRBJ1-2 | TRBV5-1 | TGCGCCAGCAGCTTCGGGACAGCCGGGAACTATGGCTACACCTTC | CASSFGTAGNYGYTF
- | TRBJ1-6 | TRBV4-2 | TGTGCCAGCAGCCCCGGCGGGGGCTATAATTCACCCCTCCACTTT | CASSPGGGYNSPLHF
TRBD1 | TRBJ2-7 | TRBV7-9 | TGTGCCAGCAAAAGACGACAGGGTGTCTACGAGCAGTACTTC | CASKRRQGVYEQYF
- | TRBJ2-7 | TRBV11-2 | TGTGCCAGCACCAAAGAGCGGCAGAGCTCCTACGAGCAGTACTTC | CASTKERQSSYEQYF
TRBD1 | TRBJ2-2 | TRBV11-2 | TGTGCCAGCAGCTTGTTGCCTTCTTTCACAGGGGCGGCCACCGGGGAGCTGTTTTTT | CASSLLPSFTGAATGELFF
TRBD2 | TRBJ2-7 | TRBV9 | TGTGCCAGCAGCGTAGAACTAGCGGGCGAGCAGTACTTC | CASSVELAGEQYF
TRBD2 | TRBJ2-1 | TRBV28 | TGTGCCAGCAGTCCCCCGGGGACTAGCGCGACCAATGAGCAGTTCTTC | CASSPPGTSATNEQFF
TRBD2 | TRBJ2-7 | TRBV6-6 | TGTGCCACCTCCACTAGCGGGACCTCCTACGAGCAGTACTTC | CATSTSGTSYEQYF
- | TRBJ1-2 | TRBV10-3 | TGTGCCATCAGTGATTTACGCAGGGTGAGCTATGGCTACACCTTC | CAISDLRRVSYGYTF
TRBD1 | TRBJ1-2 | TRBV4-3 | TGCGCCAGCAGCCCTCCGGGACAGGGGGCTTTCGTGGATGGCTACACCTTC | CASSPPGQGAFVDGYTF
TRBD1 | TRBJ2-7 | TRBV9 | TGTGCCAGCAGCGTAGGCCAGGGGGCCTACGAGCAGTACTTC | CASSVGQGAYEQYF
TRBD2 | TRBJ2-3 | TRBV11-3 | TGTGCCAGCAGCTTAGGTGATCGACTAGCGGAGATCACAGATACGCAGTATTTT | CASSLGDRLAEITDTQYF
TRBD2 | TRBJ2-7 | TRBV10-3 | TGTGCCATCAGGGACTCCGGGGGGGAGCAGTACTTC | CAIRDSGGEQYF
- | TRBJ1-5 | TRBV28 | TGTGCCAGCAGTCCCCGGGGGACTAGCAATCAGCCCCAGCATTTT | CASSPRGTSNQPQHF
- | TRBJ1-1 | TRBV11-3 | TGTGCCAGCAGCTTAGCGGGGGGAACTGTAACTGAAGCTTTCTTT | CASSLAGGTVTEAFF
- | TRBJ1-6 | TRBV29-1 | TGCAGCGTCCAGACAGGCGGTAATTCACCCCTCCACTTT | CSVQTGGNSPLHF
TRBD2 | TRBJ2-7 | TRBV4-3 | TGCGCCAGCAGCCAAGATCGTGCGGTGGCGGGGGGGGTCTACGAGCAGTACTTC | CASSQDRAVAGGVYEQYF
TRBD2 | TRBJ2-7 | TRBV5-1 | TGCGCCAGCAGCTTGGGGATGAGCGGGAGGCCCCTCGAGCAGTACTTC | CASSLGMSGRPLEQYF
- | TRBJ1-1 | TRBV5-8 | TGTGCCAGCAGCTTGGTCCTACTTGGTACTGAAGCTTTCTTT | CASSLVLLGTEAFF
- | TRBJ1-5 | TRBV19 | TGTGCCAGTAGTAGGGAGTCAAGCGGCAATCAGCCCCAGCATTTT | CASSRESSGNQPQHF
- | TRBJ2-1 | TRBV4-2 | TGTGCCAGCAGCCAAGATCCCAAAGAGCAGTTCTTC | CASSQDPKEQFF
- | TRBJ2-7 | TRBV15 | TGTGCCACCAGCAGAGATTTGAAACAGAATAACCTCTACGAGCAGTACTTC | CATSRDLKQNNLYEQYF
TRBD1 | TRBJ2-1 | TRBV5-4 | TGTGCCAGCAGCCCGGGGACAGGGACGCCCTACAATGAGCAGTTCTTC | CASSPGTGTPYNEQFF
TRBD2 | TRBJ2-7 | TRBV23-1 | TGCGCCAGCAGTCAATCGACTAGCGGAGACTCCTACGAGCAGTACTTC | CASSQSTSGDSYEQYF
- | TRBJ2-2 | TRBV29-1 | TGCAGCGTCCTCAGGGGGGTTAACACCGGGGAGCTGTTTTTT | CSVLRGVNTGELFF
- | TRBJ2-7 | TRBV27 | TGTGCCAGCAGTTTTACGGTCTCCACAGACGGTCCCACCTACGAGCAGTACTTC | CASSFTVSTDGPTYEQYF
- | TRBJ2-6 | TRBV18 | TGTGCCAGCTCACCACGAGGTTTTGACAGCTCTGGGGCCAACGTCCTGACTTTC | CASSPRGFDSSGANVLTF
TRBD2 | TRBJ2-3 | TRBV7-2 | TGTGCCAGCAGCTTCTCTGCTAGCGGCGTATATACGCAGTATTTT | CASSFSASGVYTQYF
TRBD1 | TRBJ2-5 | TRBV5-4 | TGTGCCAGCAGCTTCGGCTCAGGGGGCTTTGGAGAGACCCAGTACTTC | CASSFGSGGFGETQYF
- | TRBJ1-3 | TRBV28 | TGTGCCAGCAGTTTAGACACTGGCAGGAACACCATATATTTT | CASSLDTGRNTIYF
- | TRBJ2-2 | TRBV7-9 | TGTGCCAGCAGACCTGCTAGGTACCGGACAGCAAACACCGGGGAGCTGTTTTTT | CASRPARYRTANTGELFF
TRBD1 | TRBJ1-1 | TRBV4-2 | TGTGCCAGCAGCCAAGATAAGACAGGGGTCTCGACTGAAGCTTTCTTT | CASSQDKTGVSTEAFF
- | TRBJ2-1 | TRBV2 | TGTGCCAGCAGTGAAGACGAGGGAGTGGAACTCAATGAGCAGTTCTTC | CASSEDEGVELNEQFF
TRBD1 | TRBJ2-2 | TRBV28 | TGTGCCAGCAGGCCAGGGGGCGCGCAGGGCACCGGGGAGCTGTTTTTT | CASRPGGAQGTGELFF
TRBD2 | TRBJ2-5 | TRBV5-4 | TGTGCCAGCAGCGCCTGGACTAGCGGGATAGGTGAGACCCAGTACTTC | CASSAWTSGIGETQYF
TRBD1 | TRBJ1-1 | TRBV25-1 | TGTGCCAGCAGTGGCACAGGGGGCGCGTCCCTGAACACTGAAGCTTTCTTT | CASSGTGGASLNTEAFF